This TCR beta chain emerged from a study of OX40 agonist ivuxolimab in advanced cancers. Study-wide results and caveats: The CD4+ and CD8+ T cells in the blood had expanded clonally by week 6 at 0.1 to 3.0 mg/kg.

Notes on this clone: Its antigen is unidentified.

Assay used: immunoSEQ multiplex PCR; TCRdb lists only in-frame clones, some missing. The table includes 77,000 or so clones, just under 95% detected once. Any history of autoimmune disease or systemic immunosuppression disqualified patients. The germline V gene encodes CDR1 MNHEY and CDR2 SMNVEV (reference sequence). This CDR3 region has 15 residues. J was trimmed by 4 bases and V by 6 bases; bases with no gene match: 9. The chain joins TRBV27 to TRBJ2-3; 8 bases are shared with TRBD2. Sequencing was performed on CD4+ or CD8+ T cells sorted from blood, taken in a trial of the OX40 agonist ivuxolimab. The receptor was isolated from an adult with an advanced solid tumor such as melanoma, head and neck, liver or kidney cancer. CDR3 protein: CASSPSPGRADTQYF. CDR3 in DNA: TGTGCCAGCAGCCCTAGCCCCGGGAGGGCAGATACGCAGTATTTT.